These T cell receptor beta chains were read from a single sample in a study of T cell responses to AZD1222 COVID-19 vaccine. Profiled with immunoSEQ multiplex PCR; TCRdb holds only in-frame clones, not every one. The sample yields some 100,000 clones, around 87% seen once. The sample consisted of peripheral blood, taken 28 days after the second AZD1222 dose. All receptors derive from an adult who received the AZD1222 COVID-19 vaccine. CDR3s include the opening cysteine and the closing phenylalanine or tryptophan. The order of the fields is V gene, J gene, D gene, clone size, CDR3 protein, CDR3 DNA. D genes are given only for firm matches. Expanded clones are given a class, and other clones once, few, many or no size at all.

>TRBV4-3|TRBJ2-3|TRBD1|few
CASSQARTGAADTQYF
TGCGCCAGCAGCCAAGCAAGGACAGGGGCGGCAGATACGCAGTATTTT
>TRBV28|TRBJ2-3|TRBD1|-
CASSLTGTGLTDTQYF
TGTGCCAGCAGTTTAACAGGGACAGGCCTCACAGATACGCAGTATTTT
>TRBV27|TRBJ1-6|-|-
CASKLVGGLGSPLHF
TGTGCCAGCAAGTTGGTTGGAGGGCTTGGTTCACCCCTCCACTTT
>TRBV30|TRBJ2-3|-|-
CAWNYGQSTDTQYF
TGTGCCTGGAATTATGGACAGAGCACAGATACGCAGTATTTT
>TRBV6-2/TRBV6-3|TRBJ2-7|TRBD2|-
CASSYGTSVQGGQYF
TGTGCCAGCAGTTACGGGACTAGCGTACAGGGAGGGCAGTACTTC
>TRBV9|TRBJ1-6|-|-
CASSAGLAAGSSPLHF
TGTGCCAGCAGCGCCGGATTGGCGGCGGGGTCTTCACCCCTCCACTTT
>TRBV6-2/TRBV6-3|TRBJ1-2|-|-
CASSYPLGGGVDGYTF
TGTGCCAGCAGTTACCCCCTCGGCGGGGGAGTTGATGGCTACACCTTC
>TRBV7-2|TRBJ1-3|-|-
CASTLVSAGNTIYF
TGTGCCAGCACCCTTGTGTCCGCTGGAAACACCATATATTTT
>TRBV5-8|TRBJ2-7|-|-
CASTKDRVLYEQYF
TGTGCCAGCACCAAGGACCGGGTACTCTACGAGCAGTACTTC
>TRBV5-1|TRBJ1-1|TRBD1|-
CASSLAFGGGREAFF
TGCGCCAGCAGCTTGGCGTTCGGAGGGGGCAGAGAAGCTTTCTTT